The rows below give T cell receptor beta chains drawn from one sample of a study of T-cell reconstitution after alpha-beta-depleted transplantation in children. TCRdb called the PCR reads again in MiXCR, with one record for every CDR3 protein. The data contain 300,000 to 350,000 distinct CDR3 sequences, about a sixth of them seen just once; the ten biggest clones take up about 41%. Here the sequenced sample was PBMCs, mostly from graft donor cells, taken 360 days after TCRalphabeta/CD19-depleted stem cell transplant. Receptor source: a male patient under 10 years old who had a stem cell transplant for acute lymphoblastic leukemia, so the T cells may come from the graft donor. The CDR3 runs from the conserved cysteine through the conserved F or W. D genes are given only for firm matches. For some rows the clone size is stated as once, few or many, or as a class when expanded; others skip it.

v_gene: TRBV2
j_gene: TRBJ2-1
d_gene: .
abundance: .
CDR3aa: CASSEAQGFSYNEQFF
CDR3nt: TGTGCCAGCAGTGAAGCTCAGGGATTCTCCTACAATGAGCAGTTCTTC

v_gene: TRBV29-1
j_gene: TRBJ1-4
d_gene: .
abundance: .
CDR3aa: CSVLGVSNEKLFF
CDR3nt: TGCAGCGTGTTAGGGGTCTCAAATGAAAAACTGTTTTTT

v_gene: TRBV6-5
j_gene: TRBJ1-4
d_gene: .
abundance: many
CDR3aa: CASSYPGEKLFF
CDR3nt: TGTGCCAGCAGTTACCCCGGTGAAAAACTGTTTTTT

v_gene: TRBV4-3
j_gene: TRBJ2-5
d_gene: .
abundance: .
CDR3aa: CASSQVAGKGETQYF
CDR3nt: TGCGCCAGCAGCCAAGTGGCGGGAAAGGGAGAGACCCAGTACTTC

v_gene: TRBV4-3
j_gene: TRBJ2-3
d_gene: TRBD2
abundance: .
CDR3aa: CASSQEEGGSADTQYF
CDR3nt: TGCGCCAGCAGCCAAGAAGAGGGCGGGAGTGCAGATACGCAGTATTTT

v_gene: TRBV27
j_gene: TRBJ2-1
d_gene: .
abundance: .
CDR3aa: CASSSPSLPVYNEQFF
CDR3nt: TGTGCCAGCAGTTCTCCCAGCCTCCCGGTATACAATGAGCAGTTCTTC

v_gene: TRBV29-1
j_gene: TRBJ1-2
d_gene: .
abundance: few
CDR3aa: CSAGGGVWHGYTF
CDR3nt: TGCAGCGCCGGCGGAGGCGTTTGGCATGGCTACACCTTC

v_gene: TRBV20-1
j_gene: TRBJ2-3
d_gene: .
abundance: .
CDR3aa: CSAKRVAIDTQYF
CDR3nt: TGCAGTGCTAAGAGGGTCGCCATAGATACGCAGTATTTT

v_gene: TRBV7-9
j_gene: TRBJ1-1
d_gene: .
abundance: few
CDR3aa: CASNSVVEAFF
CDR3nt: TGTGCCAGCAATTCAGTCGTTGAAGCTTTCTTT

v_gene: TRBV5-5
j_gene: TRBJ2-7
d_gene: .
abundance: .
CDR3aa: CASSLATGYEQYF
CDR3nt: TGTGCCAGCAGCTTGGCCACAGGCTACGAGCAGTACTTC

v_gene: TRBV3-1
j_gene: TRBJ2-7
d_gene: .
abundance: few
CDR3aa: CASSQDISLYEQYF
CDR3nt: TGTGCCAGCAGCCAAGATATCTCCCTCTACGAGCAGTACTTC

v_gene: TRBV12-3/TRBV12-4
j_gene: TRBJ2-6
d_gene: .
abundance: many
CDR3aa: CASSGDIGVSHVANVLTF
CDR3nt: TGTGCCAGCAGTGGGGACATCGGAGTTTCCCACGTGGCCAACGTCCTGACTTTC

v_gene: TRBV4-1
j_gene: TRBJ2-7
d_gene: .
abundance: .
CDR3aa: CASSPPYETGLAYEQYF
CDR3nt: TGCGCCAGCAGCCCCCCATATGAGACGGGTCTCGCCTACGAGCAGTACTTC

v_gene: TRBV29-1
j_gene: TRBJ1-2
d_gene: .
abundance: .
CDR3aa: CTAEGTNYGYTF
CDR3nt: TGCACGGCGGAGGGAACTAACTATGGCTACACCTTC

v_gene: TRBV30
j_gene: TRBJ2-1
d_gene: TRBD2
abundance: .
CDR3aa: CAWTPGLAGGRWFF
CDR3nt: TGTGCCTGGACCCCGGGACTAGCGGGAGGGAGGTGGTTCTTC

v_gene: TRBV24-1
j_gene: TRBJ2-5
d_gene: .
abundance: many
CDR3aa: CATSDLTGQETQYF
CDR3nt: TGTGCCACCAGTGATTTGACAGGCCAAGAGACCCAGTACTTC